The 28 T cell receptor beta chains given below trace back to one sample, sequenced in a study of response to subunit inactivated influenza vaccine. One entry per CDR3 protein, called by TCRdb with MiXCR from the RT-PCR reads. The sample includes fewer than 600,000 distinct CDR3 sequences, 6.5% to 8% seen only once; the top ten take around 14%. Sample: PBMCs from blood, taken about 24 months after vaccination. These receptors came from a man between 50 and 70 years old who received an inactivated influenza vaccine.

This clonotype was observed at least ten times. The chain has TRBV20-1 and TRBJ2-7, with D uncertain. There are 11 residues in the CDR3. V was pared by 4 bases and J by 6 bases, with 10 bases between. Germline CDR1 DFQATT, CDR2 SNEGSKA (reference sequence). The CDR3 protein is CSAINPPEQYF. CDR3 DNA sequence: TGCAGTGCTATTAACCCCCCCGAGCAGTACTTC.

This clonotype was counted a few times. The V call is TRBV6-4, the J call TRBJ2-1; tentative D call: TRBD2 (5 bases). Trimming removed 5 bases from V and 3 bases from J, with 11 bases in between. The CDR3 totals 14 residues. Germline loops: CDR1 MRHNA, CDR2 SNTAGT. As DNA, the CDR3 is TGTGCCAGCAGTTACACCCGGGGCTACAATGAGCAGTTCTTC. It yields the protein CASSYTRGYNEQFF.

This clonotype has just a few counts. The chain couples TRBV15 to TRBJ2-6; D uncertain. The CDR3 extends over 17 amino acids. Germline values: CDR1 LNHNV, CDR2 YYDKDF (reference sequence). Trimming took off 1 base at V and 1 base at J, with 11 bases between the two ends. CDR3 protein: CATSRGTRGSGANVLTF. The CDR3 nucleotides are TGTGCCACCAGCAGAGGCACTCGAGGTTCTGGGGCCAACGTCCTGACTTTC. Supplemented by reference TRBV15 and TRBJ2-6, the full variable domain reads DAMVIQNPRYQVTQFGKPVTLSCSQTLNHNVMYWYQQKSSQAPKLLFHYYDKDFNNEADTPDNFQSRRPNTSFCFLDIRSPGLGDTAMYLCATSRGTRGSGANVLTFGAGSRLTVL.

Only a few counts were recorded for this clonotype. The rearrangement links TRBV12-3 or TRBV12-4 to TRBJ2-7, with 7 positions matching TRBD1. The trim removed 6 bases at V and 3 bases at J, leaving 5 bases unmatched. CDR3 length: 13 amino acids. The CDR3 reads CASRPTGDYEQYF. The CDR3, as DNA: TGTGCCAGCAGGCCAACAGGGGACTACGAGCAGTACTTC.

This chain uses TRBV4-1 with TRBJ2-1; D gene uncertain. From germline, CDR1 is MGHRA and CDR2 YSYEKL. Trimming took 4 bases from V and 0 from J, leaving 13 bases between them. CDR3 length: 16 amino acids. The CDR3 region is CASSLGTAPSYNEQFF. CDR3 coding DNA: TGCGCCAGCAGCCTCGGCACAGCACCCTCCTACAATGAGCAGTTCTTC.

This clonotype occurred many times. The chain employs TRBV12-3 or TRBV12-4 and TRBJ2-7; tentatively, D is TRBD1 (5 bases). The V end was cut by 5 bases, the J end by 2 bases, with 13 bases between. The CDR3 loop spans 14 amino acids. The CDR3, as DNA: TGTGCCAGCAGTCCTTCCCAGGGTCCCTACGAGCAGTACTTC. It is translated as CASSPSQGPYEQYF.

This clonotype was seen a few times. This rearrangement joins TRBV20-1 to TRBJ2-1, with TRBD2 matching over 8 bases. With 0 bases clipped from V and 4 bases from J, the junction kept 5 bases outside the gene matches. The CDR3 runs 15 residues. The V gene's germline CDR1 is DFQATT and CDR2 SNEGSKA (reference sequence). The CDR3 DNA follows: TGCAGTGCTAGAGATGCCAGCGGGGGTTACAATGAGCAGTTCTTC. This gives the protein CSARDASGGYNEQFF.

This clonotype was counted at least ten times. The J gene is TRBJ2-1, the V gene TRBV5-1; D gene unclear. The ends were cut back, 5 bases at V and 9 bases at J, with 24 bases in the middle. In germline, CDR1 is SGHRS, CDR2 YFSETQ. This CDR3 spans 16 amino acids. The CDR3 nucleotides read TGCGCCAGCAGTGTTGCACCGACGGATACAAAGGGTGAGCAGTTCTTC. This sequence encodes CASSVAPTDTKGEQFF.

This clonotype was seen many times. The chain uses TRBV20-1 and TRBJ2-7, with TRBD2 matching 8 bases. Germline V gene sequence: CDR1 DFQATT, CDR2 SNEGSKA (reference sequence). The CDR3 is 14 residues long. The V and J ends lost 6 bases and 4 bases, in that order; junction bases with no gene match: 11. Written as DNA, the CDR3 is TGCAGTGCGACCCGGGAGGGGAGGACGTACGAGCAGTACTTC. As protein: CSATREGRTYEQYF.

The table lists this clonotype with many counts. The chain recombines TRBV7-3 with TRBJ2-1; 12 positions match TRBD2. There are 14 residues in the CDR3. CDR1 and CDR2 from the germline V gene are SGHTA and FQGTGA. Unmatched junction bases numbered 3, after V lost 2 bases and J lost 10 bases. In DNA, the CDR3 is TGTGCCAGCAGCTTACTCGGACTAGCGGGAGAGCAGTTCTTC. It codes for CASSLLGLAGEQFF. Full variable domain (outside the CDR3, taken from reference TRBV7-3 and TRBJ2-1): GAGVSQTPSNKVTEKGKYVELRCDPISGHTALYWYRQSLGQGPEFLIYFQGTGAADDSGLPNDRFFAVRPEGSVSTLKIQRTERGDSAVYLCASSLLGLAGEQFFGPGTRLTVL.

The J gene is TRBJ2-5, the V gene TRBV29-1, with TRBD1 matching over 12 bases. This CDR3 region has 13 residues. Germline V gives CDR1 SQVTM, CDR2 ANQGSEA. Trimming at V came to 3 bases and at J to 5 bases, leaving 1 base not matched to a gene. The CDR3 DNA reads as TGCAGCGTTGAGGGACAGGGGGCCGAGACCCAGTACTTC. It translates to CSVEGQGAETQYF. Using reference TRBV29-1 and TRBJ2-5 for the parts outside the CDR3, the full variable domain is SAVISQKPSRDICQRGTSLTIQCQVDSQVTMMFWYRQQPGQSLTLIATANQGSEATYESGFVIDKFPISRPNLTFSTLTVSNMSPEDSSIYLCSVEGQGAETQYFGPGTRLLVL.

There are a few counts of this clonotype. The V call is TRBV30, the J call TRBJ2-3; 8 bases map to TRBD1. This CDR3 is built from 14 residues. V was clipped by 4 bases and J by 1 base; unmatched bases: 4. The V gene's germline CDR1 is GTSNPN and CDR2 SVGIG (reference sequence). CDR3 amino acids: CAWMTGAGTDTQYF. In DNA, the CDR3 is TGTGCCTGGATGACAGGGGCCGGCACAGATACGCAGTATTTT.

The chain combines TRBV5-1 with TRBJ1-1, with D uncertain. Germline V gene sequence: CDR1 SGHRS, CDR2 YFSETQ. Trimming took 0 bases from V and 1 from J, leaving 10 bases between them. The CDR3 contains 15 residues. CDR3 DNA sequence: TGCGCCAGCAGCTTGGGGCGATGGGAGAACACTGAAGCTTTCTTT. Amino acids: CASSLGRWENTEAFF.

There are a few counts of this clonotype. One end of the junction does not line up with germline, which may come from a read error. The CDR3 is CASSLSQVVAGELFF. As DNA, the CDR3 is TGTGCCAGCAGCTTGAGCCAGGTTGTGGCCGGTGAGCTGTTTTTT. The rearrangement uses TRBV7-9 and TRBJ2-2; no reliable D call. The CDR3 extends over 15 amino acids. The germline V gene encodes CDR1 SEHNR and CDR2 FQNEAQ (reference sequence).

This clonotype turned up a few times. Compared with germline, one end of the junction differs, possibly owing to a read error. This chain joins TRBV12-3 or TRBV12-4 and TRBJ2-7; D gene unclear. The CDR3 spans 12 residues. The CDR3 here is CASTKGSHEQYF. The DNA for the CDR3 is TGTGCCAGCACAAAGGGCTCCCACGAGCAGTACTTC.

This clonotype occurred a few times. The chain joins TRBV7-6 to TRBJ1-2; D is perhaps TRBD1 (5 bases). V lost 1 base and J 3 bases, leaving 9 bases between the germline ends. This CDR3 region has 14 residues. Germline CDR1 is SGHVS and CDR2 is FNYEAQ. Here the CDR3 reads CASSLEVGDYGYTF. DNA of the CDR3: TGTGCCAGCAGCTTAGAAGTGGGGGACTATGGCTACACCTTC. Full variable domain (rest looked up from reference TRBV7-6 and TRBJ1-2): GAGVSQSPRYKVTKRGQDVALRCDPISGHVSLYWYRQALGQGPEFLTYFNYEAQQDKSGLPNDRFSAERPEGSISTLTIQRTEQRDSAMYRCASSLEVGDYGYTFGSGTRLTVV.

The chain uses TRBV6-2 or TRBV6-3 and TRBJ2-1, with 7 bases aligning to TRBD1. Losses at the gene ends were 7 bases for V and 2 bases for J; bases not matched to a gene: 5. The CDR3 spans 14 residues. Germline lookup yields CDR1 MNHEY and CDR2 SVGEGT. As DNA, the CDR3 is TGTGCCAGCAAGCCGGGACAGACCTACAATGAGCAGTTCTTC. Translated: CASKPGQTYNEQFF.

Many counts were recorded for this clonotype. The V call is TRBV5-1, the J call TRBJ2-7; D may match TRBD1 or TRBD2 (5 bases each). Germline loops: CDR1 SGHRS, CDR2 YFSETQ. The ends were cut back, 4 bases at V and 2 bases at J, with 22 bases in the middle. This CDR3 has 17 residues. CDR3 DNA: TGCGCCAGCAGCCAGACGATAGGGACGGCGTTTCCCTACGAGCAGTACTTC. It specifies CASSQTIGTAFPYEQYF.

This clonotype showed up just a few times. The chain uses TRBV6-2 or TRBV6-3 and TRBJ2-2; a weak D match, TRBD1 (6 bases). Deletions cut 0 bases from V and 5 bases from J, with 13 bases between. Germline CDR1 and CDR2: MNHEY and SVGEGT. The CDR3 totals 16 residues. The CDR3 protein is CASSYSKQGWTGELFF. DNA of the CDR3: TGTGCCAGCAGTTACTCGAAACAGGGCTGGACCGGGGAGCTGTTTTTT.

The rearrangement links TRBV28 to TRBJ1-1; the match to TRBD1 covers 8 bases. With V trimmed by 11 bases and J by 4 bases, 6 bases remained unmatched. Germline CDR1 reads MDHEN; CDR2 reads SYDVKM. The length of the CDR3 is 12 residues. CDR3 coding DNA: TGTGCCGGGGGGACAGGATTCACTGAAGCTTTCTTT. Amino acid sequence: CAGGTGFTEAFF. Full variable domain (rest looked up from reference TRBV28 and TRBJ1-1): DVKVTQSSRYLVKRTGEKVFLECVQDMDHENMFWYRQDPGLGLRLIYFSYDVKMKEKGDIPEGYSVSREKKERFSLILESASTNQTSMYLCAGGTGFTEAFFGQGTRLTVV.

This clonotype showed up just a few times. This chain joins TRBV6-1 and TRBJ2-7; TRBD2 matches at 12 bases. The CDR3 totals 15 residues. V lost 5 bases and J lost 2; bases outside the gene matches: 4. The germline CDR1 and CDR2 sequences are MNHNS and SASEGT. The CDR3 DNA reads TGTGCCAGCAGTCGGACTAGCGGGATGCCCTACGAGCAGTACTTC. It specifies CASSRTSGMPYEQYF.

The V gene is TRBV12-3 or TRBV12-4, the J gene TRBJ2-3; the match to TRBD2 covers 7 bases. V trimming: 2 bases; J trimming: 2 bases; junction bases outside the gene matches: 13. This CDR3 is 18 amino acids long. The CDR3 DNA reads TGTGCCAGCAGTTTATTCAGCACTAGCGACACCTTCACAGATACGCAGTATTTT. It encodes CASSLFSTSDTFTDTQYF.

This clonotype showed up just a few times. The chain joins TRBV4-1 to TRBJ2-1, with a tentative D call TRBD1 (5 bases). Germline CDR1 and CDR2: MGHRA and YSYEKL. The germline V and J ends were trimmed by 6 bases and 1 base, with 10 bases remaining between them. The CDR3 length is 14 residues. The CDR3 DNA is TGCGCCAGCAGTGAGAGACAGTCCTACAATGAGCAGTTCTTC. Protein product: CASSERQSYNEQFF.

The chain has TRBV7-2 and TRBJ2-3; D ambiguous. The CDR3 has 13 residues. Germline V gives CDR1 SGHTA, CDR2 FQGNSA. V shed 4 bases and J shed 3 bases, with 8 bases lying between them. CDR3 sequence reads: CASSSTRTDTQYF. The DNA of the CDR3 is TGTGCCAGCAGCTCGACCCGAACAGATACGCAGTATTTT.

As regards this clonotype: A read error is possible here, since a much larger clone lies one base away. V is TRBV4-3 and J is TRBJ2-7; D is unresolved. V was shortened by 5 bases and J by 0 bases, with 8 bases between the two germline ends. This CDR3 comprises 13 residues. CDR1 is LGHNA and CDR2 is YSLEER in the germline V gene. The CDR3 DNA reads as TGCGCCAGCAGCGCGGAGACCTCCTACGAGCAGTACTTC. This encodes CASSAETSYEQYF.

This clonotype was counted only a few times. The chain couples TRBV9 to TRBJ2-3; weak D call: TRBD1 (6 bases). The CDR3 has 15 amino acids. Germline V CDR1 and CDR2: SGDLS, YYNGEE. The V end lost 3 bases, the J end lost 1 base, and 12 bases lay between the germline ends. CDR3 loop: CASSARGRGTDTQYF. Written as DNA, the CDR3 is TGTGCCAGCAGCGCAAGGGGGAGAGGCACAGATACGCAGTATTTT. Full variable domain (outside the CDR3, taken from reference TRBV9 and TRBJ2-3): DSGVTQTPKHLITATGQRVTLRCSPRSGDLSVYWYQQSLDQGLQFLIQYYNGEERAKGNILERFSAQQFPDLHSELNLSSLELGDSALYFCASSARGRGTDTQYFGPGTRLTVL.

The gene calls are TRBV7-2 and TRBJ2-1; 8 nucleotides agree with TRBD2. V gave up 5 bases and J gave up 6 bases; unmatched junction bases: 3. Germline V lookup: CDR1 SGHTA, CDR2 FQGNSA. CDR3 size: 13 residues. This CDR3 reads CASSPGLVNEQFF. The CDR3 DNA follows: TGTGCCAGCAGCCCGGGACTAGTCAATGAGCAGTTCTTC.

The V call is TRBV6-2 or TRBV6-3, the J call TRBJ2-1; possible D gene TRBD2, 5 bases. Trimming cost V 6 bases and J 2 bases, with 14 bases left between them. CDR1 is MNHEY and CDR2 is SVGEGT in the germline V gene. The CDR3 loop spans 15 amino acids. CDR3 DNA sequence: TGTGCCAGCAGGGGTTTGAGGGAGACCTACAATGAGCAGTTCTTC. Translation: CASRGLRETYNEQFF.